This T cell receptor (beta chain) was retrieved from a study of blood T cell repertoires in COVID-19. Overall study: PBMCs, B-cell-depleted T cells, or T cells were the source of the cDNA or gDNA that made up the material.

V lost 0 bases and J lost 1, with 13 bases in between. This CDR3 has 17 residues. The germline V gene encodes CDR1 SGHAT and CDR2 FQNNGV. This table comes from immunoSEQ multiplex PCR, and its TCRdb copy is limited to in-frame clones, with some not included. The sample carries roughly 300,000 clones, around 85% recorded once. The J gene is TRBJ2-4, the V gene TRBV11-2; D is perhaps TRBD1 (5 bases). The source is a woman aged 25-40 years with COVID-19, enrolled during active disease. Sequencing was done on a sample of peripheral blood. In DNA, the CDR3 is TGTGCCAGCAGCTTAGATCTCGCAGGGATGGCCAAAAACATTCAGTACTTC. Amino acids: CASSLDLAGMAKNIQYF.